This passage covers 28 T cell receptor beta chains from one sample sequenced in a study of vaccination and CD4 T cells after COVID-19. The treatment is: roughly 11-day PBMC culture with coronavirus spike peptide pools or control peptides (ViraFEST assay). Collection of the unexposed donor's CD4+ T cells took place before the COVID-19 pandemic (2011-2018). Sequencing of DNA taken from cultured CD4+ T cells relied on the Oncomine TCR Beta short-read assay. TCRdb fed the PCR reads into MiXCR, producing one record per CDR3 protein. The profile shows over 7,500 distinct CDR3 sequences, 34% of them singletons. Their antigen targets remain unknown. Source material: CD4+ T cells from blood, cultured in vitro. Receptors originate from a human donor in good health.

This clonotype was observed a handful of times. This chain connects TRBV11-2 to TRBJ1-6; D is undetermined. The CDR3 is made up of 14 amino acids. V lost 5 bases and J lost 9, with 14 bases in between. Germline V gene sequence: CDR1 SGHAT, CDR2 FQNNGV. CDR3 loop: CASSRLDSFSPLHF. CDR3 sequence (DNA): TGTGCCAGCAGCCGTCTGGATAGCTTTTCACCCCTCCACTTT.

The chain joins TRBV7-3 to TRBJ1-1; D gene unclear. The ends were cut back, 5 bases at V and 1 base at J, with 11 bases in the middle. CDR3 size: 14 residues. Germline loops: CDR1 SGHTA, CDR2 FQGTGA. In nucleotides, the CDR3 is TGTGCCAGCAGCATCGAGGCCTCGAACACTGAAGCTTTCTTT. It encodes CASSIEASNTEAFF.

This clonotype came up once. This chain connects TRBV30 to TRBJ1-6, with D tentatively TRBD1 (6 bases). In germline, CDR1 is GTSNPN, CDR2 SVGIG (reference sequence). The V and J ends lost 5 bases and 10 bases respectively, with 21 bases between them. This CDR3 is built from 15 residues. The CDR3 DNA reads TGTGCCTGGGCCCGGGCCTACGCTACAGGGTCACCCCTCCACTTT. Amino acids: CAWARAYATGSPLHF.

The chain recombines TRBV20-1 with TRBJ2-1; 10 bases are shared with TRBD2. Germline V gene data show CDR1 as DFQATT and CDR2 as SNEGSKA (reference sequence). This CDR3 has 15 residues. The V gene end was trimmed by 5 bases and the J gene end by 11 bases; junction bases not matched to a gene: 15. This chain's CDR3 is CSARGSGGLFIKQFF. The CDR3 bases are TGCAGTGCTCGCGGTAGCGGGGGGTTGTTCATTAAGCAGTTCTTC.

The sample holds a few counts of this clonotype. V is TRBV15 and J is TRBJ1-5; D unclear. Trimming shortened V by 1 base and J by 5 bases, and 18 bases separated the two germline ends. Germline loops: CDR1 LNHNV, CDR2 YYDKDF (reference sequence). CDR3 length equals 17 residues. The CDR3 sequence is CATSRVESSSGDQPQHF. The CDR3 nucleotides are TGTGCCACCAGCAGAGTGGAATCCTCATCCGGCGATCAGCCCCAGCATTTT. Combining the CDR3 with reference TRBV15 and TRBJ1-5 gives the whole variable domain DAMVIQNPRYQVTQFGKPVTLSCSQTLNHNVMYWYQQKSSQAPKLLFHYYDKDFNNEADTPDNFQSRRPNTSFCFLDIRSPGLGDTAMYLCATSRVESSSGDQPQHFGDGTRLSIL.

The J gene is TRBJ2-3, the V gene TRBV24-1, with a tentative D call TRBD2 (5 bases). CDR3 length: 20 residues. Germline CDR1 is KGHDR and CDR2 is SFDVKD. V was trimmed by 7 bases and J by 0 bases, leaving 28 bases between them. In nucleotides, the CDR3 is TGTGCCACCAGCGATACCGTCAGGAGGTATTTAATAGCTAGCACAGATACGCAGTATTTT. Its translation is CATSDTVRRYLIASTDTQYF.

This clonotype came up a few times. The V and J genes are TRBV6-5 and TRBJ2-5, with 10 bases lining up with TRBD1. The ends lost 2 bases at V and 5 bases at J; junction bases unmatched: 8. The CDR3 has 16 residues. Germline V lookup: CDR1 MNHEY, CDR2 SVGAGI. The chain's CDR3 is CASSYPRDRGIETQYF. The DNA of the CDR3 is TGTGCCAGCAGTTACCCACGGGACAGGGGAATCGAGACCCAGTACTTC.

The chain carries TRBV21-1 and TRBJ1-2; the table gives TRBD1 as D, unverified against the DNA. TRBV21-1 is described as a pseudogene. The CDR3 loop spans 12 amino acids. The CDR3 region has the DNA TGTGCCAGCAGCAACGACAGGGGTGGCTACACCTTC. This sequence encodes CASSNDRGGYTF.

V is TRBV28 and J is TRBJ1-6; D perhaps matches TRBD1 (6 bases). CDR1 and CDR2 (germline): MDHEN, SYDVKM. Trimming stripped 2 bases from V and 10 bases from J, with 12 bases between. This CDR3 spans 14 amino acids. The CDR3 loop is CASSLRGGYSPLHF. CDR3 sequence (DNA): TGTGCCAGCAGTTTAAGGGGGGGCTACTCACCCCTCCACTTT.

The chain recombines TRBV30 with TRBJ1-6; possibly TRBD1 for D (5 bases). Germline assignment: CDR1 GTSNPN and CDR2 SVGIG (reference sequence). The ends were cut back, 6 bases at V and 7 bases at J, with 16 bases in the middle. CDR3 size: 14 residues. The CDR3 protein is CACLPGRLNSPLHF. In DNA form, the CDR3 reads TGTGCCTGCCTCCCGGGACGACTAAATTCACCCCTCCACTTT.

This clonotype was found a few times. CDR3 protein: CASSRDREQDGYTF. CDR3 nucleotides: TGTGCCAGCAGTCGGGACAGGGAGCAAGATGGCTACACCTTC. V usage is TRBV27 and J usage is TRBJ1-2; 9 bases fit TRBD1. In germline, CDR1 is MNHEY, CDR2 SMNVEV (reference sequence). V was clipped by 5 bases and J by 6 bases; unmatched bases: 7. The CDR3 is 14 amino acids.

This clonotype was recorded a few times. V usage is TRBV20-1 and J usage is TRBJ2-3; no clear D. Germline V lookup: CDR1 DFQATT, CDR2 SNEGSKA (reference sequence). The CDR3 covers 14 residues. Trimming took off 2 bases at V and 1 base at J, with 10 bases between the two ends. The CDR3 DNA follows: TGCAGTGCTAGAACCGATCTGGGCACAGATACGCAGTATTTT. This gives the protein CSARTDLGTDTQYF.

The chain uses TRBV7-3 and TRBJ1-1; TRBD1 might be the D (6 bases). This CDR3 is 22 amino acids long. In germline, CDR1 is SGHTA, CDR2 FQGTGA. The ends were cut back, 0 bases at V and 0 bases at J, with 29 bases in the middle. The CDR3 reads CASSLTGGLGGTTTLMNTEAFF. The CDR3 DNA sequence: TGTGCCAGCAGCTTAACGGGTGGGTTGGGGGGGACAACAACCCTCATGAACACTGAAGCTTTCTTT.

CDR3 nucleotides: TGTGCCAGCAGCCCAACACCAATGGACAGGGGCCGCGGTGAAGCTTTCTTT. Protein product: CASSPTPMDRGRGEAFF. J is TRBJ1-1 and V is TRBV5-4; TRBD1 matches 9 bases. CDR3 length equals 17 residues. V dropped 4 bases and J dropped 7; count of bases not matched to a gene: 17. The germline V gene encodes CDR1 SGHNT and CDR2 YYREEE (reference sequence).

This clonotype was seen only once. The chain employs TRBV6-1 and TRBJ2-3; D is possibly TRBD1 (6 bases). V was cut by 7 bases and J by 3 bases, with 17 bases left in between. This CDR3 has 15 amino acids. The germline V gene has CDR1 MNHNS and CDR2 SASEGT. CDR3 bases: TGTGCCAGCAACCACAGGGTTGGAGGTACAGATACGCAGTATTTT. Translated: CASNHRVGGTDTQYF.

This chain joins TRBV18 and TRBJ2-7; 8 positions agree with TRBD2. Trimming cost V 0 bases and J 3 bases; bases outside gene matches: 7. CDR1 is KGHSH and CDR2 is LQKENI in the germline V gene. The CDR3 is 16 residues long. This chain's CDR3 is CASSPPASGRRYEQYF. The DNA of the CDR3 is TGTGCCAGCTCACCACCGGCTAGCGGGCGCCGCTACGAGCAGTACTTC. Complete variable domain (other parts from reference TRBV18 and TRBJ2-7): NAGVMQNPRHLVRRRGQEARLRCSPMKGHSHVYWYRQLPEEGLKFMVYLQKENIIDESGMPKERFSAEFPKEGPSILRIQQVVRGDSAAYFCASSPPASGRRYEQYFGPGTRLTVT.

This clonotype was observed a few times. This chain uses TRBV7-2 with TRBJ2-7; D unresolved. Germline lookup yields CDR1 SGHTA and CDR2 FQGNSA. The V end lost 2 bases, the J end lost 3 bases, and 8 bases lay between the germline ends. This CDR3 comprises 13 residues. The CDR3 coding sequence is TGTGCCAGCAGCTTATTATCTGACTACGAGCAGTACTTC. Amino acids: CASSLLSDYEQYF.

This rearrangement joins TRBV12-3 or TRBV12-4 to TRBJ2-7; TRBD2 might be the D (5 bases). The V end lost 3 bases, the J end lost 3 bases, and 9 bases lay between the germline ends. The CDR3 runs 13 residues. The CDR3 reads CASSFGRDYEQYF. CDR3 nucleotide sequence: TGTGCCAGCAGTTTTGGACGGGACTACGAGCAGTACTTC.

The chain couples TRBV7-7 to TRBJ2-5; 7 bases agree with TRBD1. The CDR3 sequence is 13 residues long. The V gene's germline CDR1 is SSHAT and CDR2 FNYEAQ (reference sequence). Unmatched junction bases numbered 13, after V lost 11 bases and J lost 7 bases. The CDR3 loop is CAVRQGSGGTQYF. The CDR3, as DNA: TGTGCCGTCCGACAGGGCTCAGGGGGGACCCAGTACTTC.

V usage is TRBV6-4 and J usage is TRBJ2-6, with D possibly matching TRBD2 (5 bases). Germline CDR1 MRHNA, CDR2 SNTAGT. V shed 4 bases and J shed 8 bases, with 12 bases lying between them. The CDR3 contains 14 residues. The DNA of the CDR3 is TGTGCCAGCAGTGTCGGACTCTGGTCCAACGTCCTGACTTTC. Translated: CASSVGLWSNVLTF.

The V gene is TRBV6-1, the J gene TRBJ2-7; TRBD1 matches at 8 bases. The germline V gene has CDR1 MNHNS and CDR2 SASEGT. With V trimmed by 1 base and J by 4 bases, 6 bases remained unmatched. CDR3 length: 15 residues. The CDR3 nucleotides are TGTGCCAGCAGTGAAGTGGGACAGGTCCCTTACGAGCAGTACTTC. Protein: CASSEVGQVPYEQYF.

Only a few counts were recorded for this clonotype. The CDR3 bases are TGTGCCACCAGTGTGGGGGCAGGGGAAACAGATACGCAGTATTTT. It translates to CATSVGAGETDTQYF. The chain has TRBV24-1 and TRBJ2-3; D is perhaps TRBD1 (6 bases). Trimming pared 5 bases from V and 3 bases from J, leaving 14 bases between. Germline V gene sequence: CDR1 KGHDR, CDR2 SFDVKD. This CDR3 contains 15 residues.

The genes are TRBV27 and TRBJ1-1; D not certain. The CDR3 totals 13 residues. Germline values: CDR1 MNHEY, CDR2 SMNVEV (reference sequence). V was pared by 8 bases and J by 1 base, with 11 bases between. CDR3 in DNA: TGTGCCAGCGCCCCTCCGGGGAACACTGAAGCTTTCTTT. It yields the protein CASAPPGNTEAFF.

The gene calls are TRBV7-8 and TRBJ2-5; perhaps TRBD1 as D (6 bases). Germline loops: CDR1 SGHVS, CDR2 FQNEAQ. This CDR3 spans 13 amino acids. Trimming removed 5 bases from V and 5 bases from J, with 12 bases in between. The CDR3 spells CASSPQGHETQYF. For the CDR3, the DNA is TGTGCCAGCAGCCCCCAGGGGCATGAGACCCAGTACTTC.

This clonotype turned up a few times. V and J are TRBV19 and TRBJ2-2, with TRBD2 matching 10 bases. From germline, CDR1 is LNHDA and CDR2 SQIVND (reference sequence). Losses at the gene ends were 5 bases for V and 3 bases for J; bases not matched to a gene: 6. The CDR3 runs 16 residues. CDR3 nucleotide sequence: TGTGCCAGTAGTTCTTGGACTAGCGGATACACCGGGGAGCTGTTTTTT. Residues: CASSSWTSGYTGELFF.

This clonotype is medium-sized (0.01 to 0.1%) within its sample. J is TRBJ1-2 and V is TRBV20-1; D unclear. Trimming removed 4 bases at V and 8 bases at J, with 8 bases between. Per the germline V gene, CDR1 is DFQATT and CDR2 is SNEGSKA (reference sequence). The CDR3 totals 10 residues. CDR3 residues: CSATPGGYTF. In nucleotides, the CDR3 is TGCAGTGCTACTCCCGGGGGCTACACCTTC.

This chain links TRBV6-1 with TRBJ1-1, with 7 nucleotides matching TRBD1. Per germline, CDR1 MNHNS and CDR2 SASEGT. With V trimmed by 8 bases and J by 8 bases, 5 bases remained unmatched. This CDR3 comprises 11 residues. CDR3 in amino acids: CASATGKEAFF. CDR3 nucleotide sequence: TGTGCCAGCGCGACAGGGAAGGAAGCTTTCTTT.

The rearrangement links TRBV7-9 to TRBJ2-7, with D tentatively TRBD2 (6 bases). The germline V gene encodes CDR1 SEHNR and CDR2 FQNEAQ (reference sequence). The CDR3 runs to 13 residues. V shed 5 bases and J shed 5 bases, with 13 bases lying between them. The CDR3 sequence is CASSRGNSDEQYF. The DNA for the CDR3 is TGTGCCAGCAGCCGGGGGAACTCGGACGAGCAGTACTTC.